This T cell receptor (beta chain) is drawn from a study of regulatory T cells in long-lasting Graves disease. Study at large: Graves' patients diagnosed newly had used antithyroid drugs under 3 months. General study results and limits: Persistent disease exhibited a predilection for TRBV28, TRBJ1-2 and TRBJ2-5.

This clonotype was counted a few times. Its antigen is still unknown. Through Arm-PCR of CDR3 regions and iRepertoire HTBI primers, TCR beta libraries were built. One entry per CDR3 protein, called by TCRdb with MiXCR from the multiplex PCR reads. The sample lists roughly 420,000 distinct CDR3 sequences, approximately 15% occurring once. Time point indicated: newly diagnosed GD, antithyroid drugs for less than 3 months. PBMC RNA served as the TCR library source. CDR1 SGHTA and CDR2 FQGNSA come from the germline V gene. Trimming stripped 0 bases from V and 4 bases from J, with 10 bases between. The CDR3 is 15 amino acids. This sample was shared with a second study, whose subject was T cells in Graves' hyperthyroidism and ophthalmopathy.

J is TRBJ1-5 and V is TRBV7-2; D gene uncertain. This specimen consisted of peripheral blood mononuclear cells (PBMCs), obtained at new diagnosis, from a patient treated with antithyroid drugs. The sequence was collected from a woman aged 45-60 years with Graves disease. The CDR3 nucleotides are TGTGCCAGCAGCTTAGCGGGCCCGGGAAATCAGCCCCAGCATTTT. As protein: CASSLAGPGNQPQHF.